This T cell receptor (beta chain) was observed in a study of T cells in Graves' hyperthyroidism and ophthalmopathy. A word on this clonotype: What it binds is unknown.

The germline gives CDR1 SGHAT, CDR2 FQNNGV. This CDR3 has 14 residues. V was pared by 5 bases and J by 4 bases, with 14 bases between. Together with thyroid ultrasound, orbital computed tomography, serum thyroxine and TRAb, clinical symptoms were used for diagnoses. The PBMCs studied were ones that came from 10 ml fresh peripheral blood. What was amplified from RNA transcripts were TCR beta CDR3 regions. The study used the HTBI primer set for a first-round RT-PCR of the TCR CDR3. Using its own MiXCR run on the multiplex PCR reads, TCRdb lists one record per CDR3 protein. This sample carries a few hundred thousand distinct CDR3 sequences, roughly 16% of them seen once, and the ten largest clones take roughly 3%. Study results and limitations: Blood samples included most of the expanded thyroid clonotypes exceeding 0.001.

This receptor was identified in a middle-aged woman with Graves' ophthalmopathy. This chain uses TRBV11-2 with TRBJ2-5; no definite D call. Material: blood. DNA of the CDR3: TGTGCCAGCAGCCAGACGGCAATCCGAGAGACCCAGTACTTC. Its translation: CASSQTAIRETQYF.